Listed below are T cell receptor beta chains from one sample, sequenced in a study of cytomegalovirus exposure and HLA in healthy donors. TCRdb's table, derived via immunoSEQ multiplex PCR, lists solely in-frame clones and lacks some. This table holds 150,000 to 200,000 clones, 85% found once. Material: PBMCs. The receptor set was obtained from a man younger than 30 in good health and CMV-seropositive. Each CDR3 is given with its conserved first and last residue. Each record gives: CDR3 length, D gene, J gene, clone size, V gene, CDR3 DNA, CDR3 protein. D genes are given only for firm matches. Clone size is stated in some rows and not others, as once, few, many or a class when expanded.

length: 11; D: TRBD1; J: TRBJ1-1; size: -; V: TRBV6-5; DNA: TGTGCCGTCTGGGACAGCACTGAAGCTTTCTTT; CDR3: CAVWDSTEAFF
length: 15; D: TRBD2; J: TRBJ2-2; size: -; V: TRBV5-1; DNA: TGCGCCAGCCTCGGTGGGGGGGCGAACACCGGGGAGCTGTTTTTT; CDR3: CASLGGGANTGELFF
length: 18; D: TRBD2; J: TRBJ2-1; size: -; V: TRBV2; DNA: TGTGCCAGCCGGACTAGAGGAGCGGGAGGGGGGTCCTACAATGAGCAGTTCTTC; CDR3: CASRTRGAGGGSYNEQFF
length: 16; D: -; J: TRBJ2-7; size: -; V: TRBV7-9; DNA: TGTGCCAGCAGCTCTTTACTAGGCCGCAGCTCCTACGAGCAGTACTTC; CDR3: CASSSLLGRSSYEQYF
length: 14; D: TRBD1; J: TRBJ1-2; size: -; V: TRBV5-1; DNA: TGCGCCAGCAGCCCGGGACAGGAGAGCCATGGCTACACCTTC; CDR3: CASSPGQESHGYTF
length: 17; D: TRBD2; J: TRBJ2-1; size: few; V: TRBV29-1; DNA: TGCAGCGTTGAAGGGCTAGCGGGAGTGAGCTCCTACAATGAGCAGTTCTTC; CDR3: CSVEGLAGVSSYNEQFF
length: 14; D: -; J: TRBJ1-2; size: -; V: TRBV28; DNA: TGTGCCAGCAGTTCCGGAGGGGTTAACCATGGCTACACCTTC; CDR3: CASSSGGVNHGYTF
length: 15; D: TRBD1; J: TRBJ1-5; size: -; V: TRBV7-2; DNA: TGTGCCAGCAGTTGGGGGACAGGCCAAGGTCAGCCCCAGCATTTT; CDR3: CASSWGTGQGQPQHF
length: 15; D: TRBD1; J: TRBJ1-1; size: -; V: TRBV11-3; DNA: TGTGCCAGCAGCCGGGACAGGGGGCGGGACACTGAAGCTTTCTTT; CDR3: CASSRDRGRDTEAFF
length: 16; D: -; J: TRBJ1-4; size: -; V: TRBV6-5; DNA: TGTGCCAGCAGTTACAGTGGGCGGCAGGGAAATGAAAAACTGTTTTTT; CDR3: CASSYSGRQGNEKLFF
length: 17; D: -; J: TRBJ2-1; size: once; V: TRBV21-1; DNA: TGTGCCAGCAGCGAGGTAGCAGGACTAGCGGGGTTACGGGAGCAGTTCTTC; CDR3: CASSEVAGLAGLREQFF
length: 18; D: TRBD1; J: TRBJ2-2; size: -; V: TRBV5-1; DNA: TGCGCCAGCACCCACGTCCCAGCCGGGACAGGGGTTACCGGGGAGCTGTTTTTT; CDR3: CASTHVPAGTGVTGELFF
length: 14; D: TRBD1; J: TRBJ2-5; size: -; V: TRBV5-1; DNA: TGCGCCAGCAGCAGGACAGGGGCCTGGGAGACCCAGTACTTC; CDR3: CASSRTGAWETQYF
length: 14; D: TRBD1; J: TRBJ2-5; size: -; V: TRBV13; DNA: TGTGCCAGCAGCCTGGGACAGGGGAGGGAGACCCAGTACTTC; CDR3: CASSLGQGRETQYF
length: 14; D: -; J: TRBJ2-6; size: -; V: TRBV9; DNA: TGTGCCAGCAGCGTAGGAGGGGGGGCCAACGTCCTGACTTTC; CDR3: CASSVGGGANVLTF
length: 16; D: TRBD1; J: TRBJ2-7; size: -; V: TRBV5-4; DNA: TGTGCCAGCAGCTCCGGGACAGGGGGGAGCTGGCACGAGCAGTACTTC; CDR3: CASSSGTGGSWHEQYF
length: 13; D: -; J: TRBJ2-7; size: -; V: TRBV7-8; DNA: TGTGCCAGCAGCGCCGGACGAGGGCACGAGCAGTACTTC; CDR3: CASSAGRGHEQYF
length: 13; D: -; J: TRBJ1-1; size: -; V: TRBV30; DNA: TGTGCCTGGAGTGAAGGCAGGGACACTGAAGCTTTCTTT; CDR3: CAWSEGRDTEAFF
length: 17; D: TRBD1; J: TRBJ1-5; size: -; V: TRBV4-1; DNA: TGCGCCAGCAGCCAATACTTCAGGGGGCAGTTGGATCAGCCCCAGCATTTT; CDR3: CASSQYFRGQLDQPQHF
length: 16; D: TRBD2; J: TRBJ2-7; size: once; V: TRBV2; DNA: TGTGCCAGCAGCCCTCGAACGGGAGGGAGCTCCTACGAGCAGTACTTC; CDR3: CASSPRTGGSSYEQYF
length: 13; D: -; J: TRBJ1-3; size: -; V: TRBV11-1; DNA: TGTGCCAGCAGCTCCCGGACAGGAAACACCATATATTTT; CDR3: CASSSRTGNTIYF
length: 15; D: TRBD1; J: TRBJ1-1; size: -; V: TRBV5-1; DNA: TGCGCCAGCAGCTCGGCCAGGACAGGGTGGACTGAAGCTTTCTTT; CDR3: CASSSARTGWTEAFF
length: 14; D: -; J: TRBJ2-5; size: -; V: TRBV5-1; DNA: TGCGCCAGCAGACGGGACTTCCCAGGGGAGACCCAGTACTTC; CDR3: CASRRDFPGETQYF
length: 19; D: -; J: TRBJ2-2; size: -; V: TRBV4-1; DNA: TGCGCCAGCAGCCAAGAAGTAGCCAACTTCCACGCGAACACCGGGGAGCTGTTTTTT; CDR3: CASSQEVANFHANTGELFF
length: 15; D: -; J: TRBJ1-1; size: -; V: TRBV19; DNA: TGTGCCAGTAGTCCCCTAACACAGGGTTTCACTGAAGCTTTCTTT; CDR3: CASSPLTQGFTEAFF
length: 14; D: -; J: TRBJ1-5; size: -; V: TRBV7-9; DNA: TGTGCCAGCACCTCCGACAGGAGCCATCAGCCCCAGCATTTT; CDR3: CASTSDRSHQPQHF
length: 14; D: TRBD1; J: TRBJ1-2; size: -; V: TRBV7-8; DNA: TGTGCCAGCAGCTTAGCGGAGGGGGCGGCTGGCTACACCTTC; CDR3: CASSLAEGAAGYTF
length: 11; D: TRBD2; J: TRBJ2-1; size: -; V: TRBV5-1; DNA: TGCGCCAGCAGCTTAAGCGGGAGTAAGTTCTTC; CDR3: CASSLSGSKFF
length: 15; D: TRBD1; J: TRBJ1-1; size: -; V: TRBV28; DNA: TGTGCCAGCAGTTTATTGGGACAGGAAAACACTGAAGCTTTCTTT; CDR3: CASSLLGQENTEAFF
length: 15; D: TRBD2; J: TRBJ2-7; size: -; V: TRBV5-1; DNA: TGCGCCAGCAGCCCGTCAGCGGGAGGAACCTACGAGCAGTACTTC; CDR3: CASSPSAGGTYEQYF
length: 16; D: TRBD1; J: TRBJ2-3; size: once; V: TRBV28; DNA: TGTGCCAGCACGAACCTGGGACAGTTGAGCACAGATACGCAGTATTTT; CDR3: CASTNLGQLSTDTQYF
length: 14; D: TRBD1; J: TRBJ2-2; size: few; V: TRBV19; DNA: TGTGCCAGTGCCCAGGGGGCCGATACCGGGGAGCTGTTTTTT; CDR3: CASAQGADTGELFF
length: 13; D: -; J: TRBJ1-2; size: -; V: TRBV12-5; DNA: TGTGCTAGTGGTTTCGACAGGAACTATGGCTACACCTTC; CDR3: CASGFDRNYGYTF
length: 12; D: -; J: TRBJ2-7; size: -; V: TRBV5-1; DNA: TGCGCCAGCAGCTACAGCAGGACAGAGCAGTACTTC; CDR3: CASSYSRTEQYF
length: 13; D: -; J: TRBJ1-1; size: -; V: TRBV30; DNA: TGTGCCTGGAGTGTACAACGTGACACTGAAGCTTTCTTT; CDR3: CAWSVQRDTEAFF
length: 13; D: TRBD1; J: TRBJ2-1; size: -; V: TRBV29-1; DNA: TGCAGCGTCTTTGTGACAGGGGGCAATGAGCAGTTCTTC; CDR3: CSVFVTGGNEQFF
length: 16; D: -; J: TRBJ2-7; size: -; V: TRBV5-6; DNA: TGTGCCAGCAGCTTGGAGGGTCGGGAGTCGACCTACGAGCAGTACTTC; CDR3: CASSLEGRESTYEQYF
length: 13; D: TRBD1; J: TRBJ1-2; size: -; V: TRBV7-2; DNA: TGTGCCAGCAGGGGACAGCTAAACTATGGCTACACCTTC; CDR3: CASRGQLNYGYTF
length: 15; D: TRBD1; J: TRBJ2-2; size: -; V: TRBV13; DNA: TGTGCCAGCAGCTTATTCGACAGGGACACCGGGGAGCTGTTTTTT; CDR3: CASSLFDRDTGELFF
length: 12; D: -; J: TRBJ2-3; size: -; V: TRBV5-6; DNA: TGTGCCAGCAGCTCCTTCACAGATACGCAGTATTTT; CDR3: CASSSFTDTQYF
length: 12; D: -; J: TRBJ1-2; size: few; V: TRBV30; DNA: TGTGCCTGGAGTGGGGGCCTCTCCGGCTACACCTTC; CDR3: CAWSGGLSGYTF
length: 16; D: TRBD1; J: TRBJ2-7; size: -; V: TRBV5-1; DNA: TGCGCCAGCAGCTCGGGGACAGCCCCGTTCTCCTACGAGCAGTACTTC; CDR3: CASSSGTAPFSYEQYF
length: 14; D: -; J: TRBJ2-1; size: -; V: TRBV9; DNA: TGTGCCAGCAGCGCCTCGGGAGTCCCCAATGAGCAGTTCTTC; CDR3: CASSASGVPNEQFF
length: 14; D: TRBD2; J: TRBJ2-7; size: -; V: TRBV7-9; DNA: TGTGCCAGCAGTAACGAGGGAGGGAACTACGAGCAGTACTTC; CDR3: CASSNEGGNYEQYF
length: 14; D: -; J: TRBJ1-4; size: medium-sized; V: TRBV6-5; DNA: TGTGCCAGCAGTTACGAGGGGGGGGGCGAAAAACTGTTTTTT; CDR3: CASSYEGGGEKLFF
length: 14; D: -; J: TRBJ1-2; size: many; V: TRBV4-2; DNA: TGTGCCAGCAGCCAAGAAACTCAACTGTGGGGCTACACCTTC; CDR3: CASSQETQLWGYTF
length: 13; D: -; J: TRBJ2-7; size: -; V: TRBV12-5; DNA: TGTGCTAGTGGTTTAACAGGCTCCTACGAGCAGTACTTC; CDR3: CASGLTGSYEQYF
length: 13; D: TRBD1; J: TRBJ1-1; size: -; V: TRBV18; DNA: TGTGCCAGCTCAACGGGACAGGTTTCTGAAGCTTTCTTT; CDR3: CASSTGQVSEAFF
length: 14; D: -; J: TRBJ1-5; size: few; V: TRBV15; DNA: TGTGCCACCAGCAGAGATAGGGGAAATCAGCCCCAGCATTTT; CDR3: CATSRDRGNQPQHF
length: 13; D: -; J: TRBJ2-5; size: -; V: TRBV6-5; DNA: TGTGCCAGTGGGTACAGGGACCGAGAGACCCAGTACTTC; CDR3: CASGYRDRETQYF
length: 15; D: TRBD1; J: TRBJ1-1; size: -; V: TRBV10-3; DNA: TGTGCCATCAGCCGGGGACAGGGCCGAACCACTGAAGCTTTCTTT; CDR3: CAISRGQGRTTEAFF
length: 14; D: -; J: TRBJ1-1; size: -; V: TRBV5-6; DNA: TGTGCCAGCAGCCCAATAACAGGAAACACTGAAGCTTTCTTT; CDR3: CASSPITGNTEAFF
length: 16; D: TRBD2; J: TRBJ2-1; size: -; V: TRBV11-2; DNA: TGTGCCAGCAGCTACCCAGGACTAGCGGGTATCAATGAGCAGTTCTTC; CDR3: CASSYPGLAGINEQFF
length: 15; D: -; J: TRBJ2-1; size: -; V: TRBV9; DNA: TGTGCCAGCAGCCCTATCCAGGGGTCTTACAATGAGCAGTTCTTC; CDR3: CASSPIQGSYNEQFF